The rows below give T cell receptor beta chains drawn from one sample of a study of neoadjuvant anti-PD-1 for oral cavity cancer. Profiling relied on immunoSEQ multiplex PCR, and the TCRdb table lists in-frame clones only, not all of them. The sample records about 61,000 clones, around 85% being singletons. This material consisted of PBMCs, taken before nivolumab (anti-PD-1) treatment. These receptors were taken from a person between 40 and 79 years old with oral cavity squamous cell carcinoma. CDR3s include the opening cysteine and the closing phenylalanine or tryptophan. Each record gives: V gene, D gene, J gene, clone size, CDR3 protein, CDR3 DNA. D genes are given only for firm matches. Clone size is stated in some rows and not others, as once, few, many or a class when expanded.

TRBV5-5	.	TRBJ2-5	.	CASSVDAAGKRGGTQYF	TGTGCCAGCAGCGTGGACGCCGCGGGTAAACGTGGGGGGACCCAGTACTTC
TRBV7-9	.	TRBJ2-2	.	CASREFVGELFF	TGTGCCAGCCGTGAGTTTGTCGGGGAGCTGTTTTTT
TRBV29-1	.	TRBJ1-5	few	CSVTQENNQPQHF	TGCAGCGTCACACAGGAGAACAATCAGCCCCAGCATTTT
TRBV14	.	TRBJ2-7	few	CASSRWDRSYEQYF	TGTGCCAGCAGCCGATGGGACCGATCCTACGAGCAGTACTTC
TRBV5-6	.	TRBJ2-2	few	CASSSLPDSTGELFF	TGTGCCAGCAGCTCCCTCCCCGACAGCACCGGGGAGCTGTTTTTT
TRBV27	.	TRBJ2-7	.	CASSSPGPFYEQYF	TGTGCCAGCAGTTCCCCGGGACCATTCTACGAGCAGTACTTC
TRBV5-1	TRBD1	TRBJ1-1	.	CASSLDRVRNTEAFF	TGCGCCAGCAGCCTTGACAGGGTAAGGAACACTGAAGCTTTCTTT
TRBV27	.	TRBJ2-7	.	CASSPKGPDQVQYF	TGTGCCAGCAGTCCCAAGGGACCCGATCAGGTGCAGTACTTC
TRBV28	TRBD1	TRBJ1-5	.	CAARRQGAGPQHF	TGTGCCGCGCGCAGACAGGGCGCGGGGCCCCAGCATTTT
TRBV10-3	.	TRBJ1-5	.	CAISEWAANQPQHF	TGTGCCATCAGTGAATGGGCAGCTAATCAGCCCCAGCATTTT
TRBV11-3	.	TRBJ2-7	.	CASSRSGGSSYEQYF	TGTGCCAGCAGCAGGAGCGGAGGCAGCTCCTACGAGCAGTACTTC
TRBV6-5	TRBD1	TRBJ2-7	.	CASSYNRGPGYEQYF	TGTGCCAGCAGTTACAACAGGGGGCCCGGCTACGAGCAGTACTTC
TRBV19	.	TRBJ2-2	.	CASAGNLNTGELFF	TGTGCCAGTGCGGGCAATCTGAACACCGGGGAGCTGTTTTTT
TRBV12-5	TRBD1	TRBJ2-6	.	CASGLVQGLTGANVLTF	TGTGCTAGTGGTTTGGTACAGGGGCTAACTGGGGCCAACGTCCTGACTTTC
TRBV11-2	.	TRBJ2-5	.	CASSSSSSIQTQYF	TGTGCCAGCAGCTCTTCGTCTAGTATCCAGACCCAGTACTTC
TRBV2	.	TRBJ2-2	.	CASGEQLQGTGELFF	TGTGCCAGCGGAGAGCAACTACAGGGTACCGGGGAGCTGTTTTTT
TRBV5-6	.	TRBJ2-1	.	CASTTTTYNEQFF	TGTGCCAGTACTACAACGACCTACAATGAGCAGTTCTTC
TRBV27	TRBD1	TRBJ2-2	.	CASSPRQGWTGELFF	TGTGCCAGCAGTCCGCGACAGGGGTGGACCGGGGAGCTGTTTTTT
TRBV5-6	.	TRBJ1-3	.	CASSFWAFSGNTIYF	TGTGCCAGCAGCTTCTGGGCGTTCTCTGGAAACACCATATATTTT
TRBV6-5	TRBD1	TRBJ1-6	few	CASSFDGQGNSPLHF	TGTGCCAGCAGTTTCGACGGACAGGGGAATTCACCCCTCCACTTT
TRBV6-4	.	TRBJ1-1	.	CASSTSRGMNTEAFF	TGTGCCAGCAGTACCTCCCGGGGAATGAACACTGAAGCTTTCTTT
TRBV7-8	.	TRBJ1-5	.	CASSPTWGVSNQPQHF	TGTGCCAGCAGCCCCACATGGGGAGTAAGCAATCAGCCCCAGCATTTT
TRBV6-5	TRBD1	TRBJ1-4	.	CASRRQGANEKLFF	TGTGCCAGCAGACGACAGGGCGCCAATGAAAAACTGTTTTTT
TRBV5-1	.	TRBJ1-1	.	CASSWGPDTEAFF	TGCGCCAGCAGCTGGGGTCCGGACACTGAAGCTTTCTTT
TRBV5-1	.	TRBJ1-6	.	CASSVANSPLHF	TGCGCCAGCAGCGTGGCAAATTCACCCCTCCACTTT
TRBV30	.	TRBJ1-5	.	CAWSLGGNQPQHF	TGTGCCTGGAGTCTAGGGGGTAATCAGCCCCAGCATTTT
TRBV11-1	TRBD2	TRBJ2-1	.	CASSLTSGRSNEQFF	TGTGCCAGCAGCCTCACTAGCGGGCGGAGCAATGAGCAGTTCTTC
TRBV6-4	TRBD2	TRBJ2-3	.	CASSGLAGSDTQYF	TGTGCCAGCAGTGGGCTAGCGGGGTCAGATACGCAGTATTTT
TRBV19	.	TRBJ2-5	once	CASSIAGTRKETQYF	TGTGCCAGTAGTATCGCCGGGACGCGGAAAGAGACCCAGTACTTC